This TCR beta chain was sequenced for a study of cytomegalovirus exposure and HLA in healthy donors. With 3 bases clipped from V and 7 bases from J, the junction kept 5 bases outside the gene matches. The CDR3 loop spans 13 amino acids. Germline lookup yields CDR1 SGHRS and CDR2 YFSETQ. This clone was seen more than once but under ten times. The PCR ran on 60 Vbeta and 13 Jbeta primers. Profiling relied on immunoSEQ multiplex PCR, and the TCRdb table lists in-frame clones only, not all of them. The table lists about 90,000 clones, about three quarters of them singletons. The TCR sequence derives from a woman aged 40 to 50 in good health and CMV-seropositive. Sequencing was done on a sample of PBMCs. The chain recombines TRBV5-1 with TRBJ1-1; 8 positions agree with TRBD1. In DNA form, the CDR3 reads TGCGCCAGCAGCTCAACAGGGGGGGTTGAAGCTTTCTTT. Residues: CASSSTGGVEAFF.